This T cell receptor beta chain was identified during a study of blood T cells in healthy people across ages. Study conclusions and caveats: Unsorted PBMCs ruled out conclusive naive versus antigen-experienced comparison.

A note on this clonotype: The antigen remains unidentified.

For every donor, a draw yielded 9.5 to 10 milliliters of peripheral blood. The use of a sample-barcoded 5' primer and a J-beta primer mix characterized a second PCR of about 7 to 12 cycles. With 12 random nucleotides, a template-switch adaptor tagged each individual cDNA molecule. A single record per CDR3 protein comes from TCRdb applying MiXCR to the 5' RACE reads. Found here are 580,000 or so distinct CDR3 sequences, less than 60% of them singletons; the top ten hold 20% to 25%. What was sequenced was blood. This receptor was taken from a man at least 80 years old in good health.

The CDR3 DNA is TGTGCCAGCAGCGGCCGGACTAGCGGGGGGGCAGATACGCAGTATTTT. It specifies CASSGRTSGGADTQYF. The chain couples TRBV9 to TRBJ2-3, with TRBD2 identical over 15 bases. The CDR3 totals 16 residues. Germline V gene sequence: CDR1 SGDLS, CDR2 YYNGEE. The V segment lost 3 bases and the J segment 4 bases; nucleotides outside the gene matches: 3.